The rows below give T cell receptor beta chains drawn from one sample of a study of identical twins. MiXCR, applied by TCRdb to the 5' RACE reads, yields one record per CDR3 protein. The data show under 300,000 distinct CDR3 sequences, with roughly an eighth seen just once and around 8.3% held by the top ten. The sample comprised memory (CD45RO+) T cells sorted from blood. Every receptor here comes from a woman under 30 in good health. Both conserved end residues are part of each CDR3. The D gene is left open where the match is weak. Not every row has a clone size; where given, it reads once, few, many or a size class.

v_gene,j_gene,abundance,d_gene,CDR3nt,CDR3aa
TRBV14,TRBJ1-1,-,-,TGTGCCAGCAGCCACCTGGGACGGAAGAACACTGAAGCTTTCTTT,CASSHLGRKNTEAFF
TRBV5-1,TRBJ2-7,-,-,TGCGCCAGCAGCTTGGTGCCTTTCGGTGGGACAAATCCCTACGAGCAGTACTTC,CASSLVPFGGTNPYEQYF
TRBV9,TRBJ2-5,-,-,TGTGCCAGCAGCGTAGCGATAGGGTCCGAAGAGACCCAGTACTTC,CASSVAIGSEETQYF
TRBV29-1,TRBJ1-1,few,-,TGCAGCGTTTACGACTCGAACACTGAAGCTTTCTTT,CSVYDSNTEAFF
TRBV6-5,TRBJ2-7,-,-,TGTGCCAGCAGTTACGGTTGGGGACGAGGCTCCTACGAGCAGTACTTC,CASSYGWGRGSYEQYF
TRBV6-1,TRBJ2-4,few,TRBD1,TGTGCCAGCACCCCAACAGGGGTGAGGGCCAAAAACATTCAGTACTTC,CASTPTGVRAKNIQYF
TRBV3-1,TRBJ2-2,few,-,TGTGCCAGCAGCCACCTAGGGGACACCGGGGAGCTGTTTTTT,CASSHLGDTGELFF
TRBV30,TRBJ2-1,-,TRBD2,TGTGCCTGGAGTGAGGGACTAGCATCGAGTGAGCAGTTCTTC,CAWSEGLASSEQFF
TRBV11-3,TRBJ2-1,-,-,TGTGCCAGCAGCTCTCGGGACCACGGGCGCAATGAGCAGTTCTTC,CASSSRDHGRNEQFF
TRBV11-2,TRBJ2-7,-,TRBD2,TGTGCCAGCAGCTTATCCCCCGGACTAGCGGGAATCAGACGGGAGCAGTACTTC,CASSLSPGLAGIRREQYF
TRBV7-7,TRBJ2-5,few,-,TGTGCTAGCAGCTTAGGAATTCGAGAGACCCAGTACTTC,CASSLGIRETQYF
TRBV16,TRBJ1-1,few,-,TGTGCCAGCAGCCAATCCACAGTGTCAGAAGCTTTCTTT,CASSQSTVSEAFF
TRBV20-1,TRBJ1-1,-,-,TGCAGTGCGCCGTACCGCGTGCTGAACACTGAAGCTTTCTTT,CSAPYRVLNTEAFF
TRBV9,TRBJ2-5,many,-,TGTGCCAGCAGCGTGAGTAGGACCCCCGAGACCCAGTACTTC,CASSVSRTPETQYF
TRBV7-2,TRBJ2-1,-,-,TGTGCCAGCAGCACTCAACAGGGTACAGAGCAGTTCTTC,CASSTQQGTEQFF
TRBV10-2,TRBJ2-2,-,-,TGCGCCAGCAACCACTACGCCGGGGAGCTGTTTTTT,CASNHYAGELFF
TRBV6-1,TRBJ2-5,-,-,TGTGCCAGCAGTGAAGCTGGCCTAGAGACCCAGTACTTC,CASSEAGLETQYF
TRBV7-3,TRBJ2-3,-,TRBD1,TGTGCCAGCAGCGGGACAGGGCACACAGATACGCAGTATTTT,CASSGTGHTDTQYF
TRBV6-5,TRBJ1-5,few,-,TGTGCCAGCAGTTACGGGACGCATAGCAATCAGCCCCAGCATTTT,CASSYGTHSNQPQHF
TRBV4-3,TRBJ2-5,-,-,TGCGCCAGCAGCCAAGATGTAGTGGCTAGAGGGCTGGAGACCCAGTACTTC,CASSQDVVARGLETQYF
TRBV12-3/TRBV12-4,TRBJ1-6,-,-,TGTGCCAGCAGCAAGACCACAGGGATCGGTAATTCACCCCTCCACTTT,CASSKTTGIGNSPLHF
TRBV5-1,TRBJ2-5,-,-,TGCGCCAGCAGCCCACAGGGGACTAACCAAGAGACCCAGTACTTC,CASSPQGTNQETQYF
TRBV19,TRBJ2-1,-,TRBD2,TGTGCCAGTAGTATTAGACCTAGCGGGTTTTACAATGAGCAGTTCTTC,CASSIRPSGFYNEQFF
TRBV11-2,TRBJ2-7,few,TRBD2,TGTGCCAGCAGCTTCGCTAGCGGGCCGTCCTACGAGCAGTACTTC,CASSFASGPSYEQYF
TRBV3-1,TRBJ2-7,few,-,TGTGCCAGCAGCCGGTCGGGGGTCGACGAGCAGTACTTC,CASSRSGVDEQYF
TRBV5-1,TRBJ1-5,few,-,TGCGCCAGCAGCTCCCAGGCTATTAATCAGCCCCAGCATTTT,CASSSQAINQPQHF
TRBV12-5,TRBJ2-7,few,-,TGTGCTAGTGGTCCCGCCCCCAGGACGGAGCTTCCCTACGAGCAGTACTTC,CASGPAPRTELPYEQYF
TRBV5-1,TRBJ2-2,-,TRBD1,TGCGCCAGCAGCTTGGACAGGGGAGCCACCGGGGAGCTGTTTTTT,CASSLDRGATGELFF
TRBV27,TRBJ1-2,-,TRBD1,TGTGCCAGCAGGGGGACAGGGAGGTATGGCTACACCTTC,CASRGTGRYGYTF
TRBV15,TRBJ2-3,few,-,TGTGCCACCAGCTATAGACTCTCAGATACGCAGTATTTT,CATSYRLSDTQYF
TRBV7-8,TRBJ2-1,many,-,TGTGCCAGCAGCTTAGATGGCAGATACAATGAGCAGTTCTTC,CASSLDGRYNEQFF
TRBV27,TRBJ2-1,-,-,TGTGCCAGCAGTAAGGGTTGGTACAATGAGCAGTTCTTC,CASSKGWYNEQFF
TRBV5-6,TRBJ2-1,-,-,TGTGCCAGCAGCTTTTCGGCCACTGAGCAGTTCTTC,CASSFSATEQFF
TRBV6-2/TRBV6-3,TRBJ2-7,-,-,TGTGCCAGCAGTTATCGGGACGGAGCCTACGAGCAGTACTTC,CASSYRDGAYEQYF
TRBV6-4,TRBJ2-1,many,-,TGTGCCAGCAGTGACCGCGACGGCAATGAGCAGTTCTTC,CASSDRDGNEQFF
TRBV7-2,TRBJ2-1,-,TRBD2,TGTGCCAGCAGCCCACGGAGCGGGAGTTGGGAGCAGTTCTTC,CASSPRSGSWEQFF
TRBV20-1,TRBJ2-1,-,TRBD2,TGCAGTGCTAGAGGAGCCGGGACTAGCCCCAATGAGCAGTTCTTC,CSARGAGTSPNEQFF
TRBV12-3/TRBV12-4,TRBJ2-5,many,-,TGTGCCAGCAGTTTCCTATCTAGACCAGAGACCCAGTACTTC,CASSFLSRPETQYF
TRBV7-9,TRBJ2-1,-,TRBD1,TGTGCCAGCAGCTCGACAGGGGGCTACAATGAGCAGTTCTTC,CASSSTGGYNEQFF
TRBV5-1,TRBJ2-2,-,TRBD1,TGCGCCAGCAGCCTGCCCTTGGTATGGCAGGGGGACGCCGGGGAGCTGTTTTTT,CASSLPLVWQGDAGELFF
TRBV15,TRBJ2-1,many,-,TGTGCCACCACCGATACACCGTACAATGAGCAGTTCTTC,CATTDTPYNEQFF
TRBV7-9,TRBJ2-1,few,-,TGTGCCAGCAGCGTCCGGGTTCTCAATGAGCAGTTCTTC,CASSVRVLNEQFF
TRBV6-2/TRBV6-3,TRBJ2-7,-,TRBD1,TGTGCCAGCAGTCCCCTACGGGACAGCTACGAGCAGTACTTC,CASSPLRDSYEQYF
TRBV29-1,TRBJ1-3,-,-,TGCAGCGTTGGGGCAGGGAGCTCTGGAAACACCATATATTTT,CSVGAGSSGNTIYF
TRBV9,TRBJ1-2,few,-,TGTGCCAGCAGCGTAGCCCCCCTGACTGGCTACACCTTC,CASSVAPLTGYTF
TRBV20-1,TRBJ2-6,-,TRBD1,TGCAGTGCTACACAGGGGGGTTGGGCCAACGTCCTGACTTTC,CSATQGGWANVLTF
TRBV18,TRBJ1-2,-,-,TGTGCCAGCTCACCACCGGTTGGGCCGGTTTATGGCTACACCTTC,CASSPPVGPVYGYTF
TRBV9,TRBJ1-1,-,-,TGTGCCAGCAGCCCAAGGGACGAGCAGGTTGGGGTTTACACTGAAGCTTTCTTT,CASSPRDEQVGVYTEAFF
TRBV6-2/TRBV6-3,TRBJ2-2,few,-,TGTGCCAGCGGCCCCGGGGGCGGGGAGCTGTTTTTT,CASGPGGGELFF
TRBV9,TRBJ2-1,-,-,TGTGCCAGCAGCGTAGACGAACAGCCATACAATGAGCAGTTCTTC,CASSVDEQPYNEQFF
TRBV21-1,TRBJ2-1,few,-,TGTGCCAGCAGCAAACGGAGGAGAAACAGGGAATACAATGAGCAGTTCTTC,CASSKRRRNREYNEQFF
TRBV19,TRBJ2-7,few,-,TGTGCCAGTAGTATCTATACCCTCACCGGGAGCTCCTCCTACGAGCAGTACTTC,CASSIYTLTGSSSYEQYF
TRBV12-5,TRBJ2-3,-,-,TGTGCTAGTGGCCCGGGACGGAGTGGTTTAGGAGATACGCAGTATTTT,CASGPGRSGLGDTQYF
TRBV12-3/TRBV12-4,TRBJ2-7,-,-,TGTGCCAGCAGTCTAGGTACCTACAAGCAGTACTTC,CASSLGTYKQYF
TRBV11-2,TRBJ2-3,-,-,TGTGCCAGCAGCTTAATCGCCACAGATACGCAGTATTTT,CASSLIATDTQYF